The 26 T cell receptor beta chains below all came from one sample that was sequenced in a study of technical replicates of blood from a few donors (dated by TCRdb to about 2017). Libraries were built with the immunoSEQ multiplex PCR assay. TCRdb carries this immuneACCESS record with in-frame sequences only. Its versions omit some clonotypes, under half of them owing to an unresolved V gene in the studies checked, with the rest unexplained. The sample records nearly 80,000 clones, over 90% of which are singletons. The biggest ten clones account for approximately 0.4% of the sample. The sample taken for sequencing was T cells isolated from PBMCs. The receptor source for this set is a human donor in good health.

In this sample, this clone turned up a few times. V is TRBV9 and J is TRBJ1-2, with D perhaps matching TRBD1 (5 bases). Trimming took 3 bases from V and 4 from J, leaving 10 bases between them. The CDR3 covers 13 residues. Germline V CDR1 and CDR2: SGDLS, YYNGEE. CDR3 sequence reads: CASSAGNGYGYTF. The CDR3 DNA reads TGTGCCAGCAGCGCAGGGAATGGCTATGGCTACACCTTC.

The genes are TRBV6-1 and TRBJ2-1, with a tentative D call TRBD2 (5 bases). The V and J ends lost 3 bases and 9 bases respectively, with 18 bases between them. CDR1 is MNHNS and CDR2 is SASEGT in the germline V gene. CDR3 length: 15 amino acids. As DNA, the CDR3 is TGTGCCAGCAGTGAGAGGGAGTCCGCCCTATTTGAGCAGTTCTTC. Residues: CASSERESALFEQFF.

This clone was recorded only once. This rearrangement joins TRBV7-3 to TRBJ2-7; TRBD2 aligns across 11 bases. Germline assignment: CDR1 SGHTA and CDR2 FQGTGA. The CDR3 is 18 residues long. V was pared by 5 bases and J by 2 bases, with 14 bases of the junction left unmatched. This CDR3 is CASSLVNPGLAVAYEQYF. In DNA, the CDR3 is TGTGCCAGCAGCCTAGTAAATCCGGGACTAGCGGTAGCCTACGAGCAGTACTTC. The full variable domain, rest sourced from reference TRBV7-3 and TRBJ2-7, is GAGVSQTPSNKVTEKGKYVELRCDPISGHTALYWYRQSLGQGPEFLIYFQGTGAADDSGLPNDRFFAVRPEGSVSTLKIQRTERGDSAVYLCASSLVNPGLAVAYEQYFGPGTRLTVT.

In this sample, this clone turned up once. The rearrangement uses TRBV30 and TRBJ2-1; weak D call: TRBD2 (6 bases). Germline V gene lookup returns CDR1 GTSNPN and CDR2 SVGIG (reference sequence). Trimming shortened V by 0 bases and J by 13 bases, and 19 bases separated the two germline ends. The length of the CDR3 is 14 residues. The CDR3 bases are TGTGCCTGGAGTGTACGGGGGAGACCAATGTACCAGTTCTTC. This gives the protein CAWSVRGRPMYQFF.

This chain joins TRBV5-4 and TRBJ1-1; 10 bases are shared with TRBD1. J was trimmed by 4 bases and V by 1 base; bases with no gene match: 4. This CDR3 comprises 15 residues. The germline V gene encodes CDR1 SGHNT and CDR2 YYREEE (reference sequence). DNA of the CDR3: TGTGCCAGCAGCTTGACGACAGGGGGCCTCACTGAAGCTTTCTTT. Its protein is CASSLTTGGLTEAFF.

This clone was observed a single time. This chain links TRBV30 with TRBJ2-3, with D perhaps matching TRBD2 (6 bases). Trimming left V 0 bases short and J 2 bases short, with 12 bases between. The CDR3 extends over 15 amino acids. CDR1 and CDR2 from the germline V gene are GTSNPN and SVGIG (reference sequence). CDR3 amino acids: CAWSVRAGLTDTQYF. CDR3 bases: TGTGCCTGGAGTGTACGGGCGGGACTCACAGATACGCAGTATTTT.

This clone was recorded once. This chain uses TRBV6-1 with TRBJ2-5; possible D gene TRBD1, 6 bases. With 5 bases removed from V and 5 bases from J, the gap between germline ends came to 12 bases. Germline V gene lookup returns CDR1 MNHNS and CDR2 SASEGT. The CDR3 has 13 residues. DNA for the CDR3: TGTGCCAGCAGTCCCCTGAGGGGGGAGACCCAGTACTTC. This sequence encodes CASSPLRGETQYF.

The chain has TRBV2 and TRBJ2-7; 7 bases map to TRBD2. After removal of 2 bases from V and 0 bases from J, the junction contained 7 bases not matched to a gene. This CDR3 is 16 amino acids long. Germline assignment: CDR1 SNHLY and CDR2 FYNNEI. CDR3 nucleotides: TGTGCCAGCAGTGAAACGGCCCGGGGGGTCTCCTACGAGCAGTACTTC. It specifies CASSETARGVSYEQYF.

This chain connects TRBV7-9 to TRBJ2-7; 13 nucleotides line up with TRBD2. Looked up from germline, CDR1 is SEHNR and CDR2 is FQNEAQ (reference sequence). V lost 5 bases, J lost 4 bases, and 11 bases stayed unmatched. The CDR3 runs to 17 residues. CDR3 nucleotide sequence: TGTGCCAGCAGCGAGGAGGACGGGACTAGCGGGGAATACGAGCAGTACTTC. Amino acids: CASSEEDGTSGEYEQYF. Together with reference TRBV7-9 and TRBJ2-7, the CDR3 gives the full variable domain: DTGVSQNPRHKITKRGQNVTFRCDPISEHNRLYWYRQTLGQGPEFLTYFQNEAQLEKSRLLSDRFSAERPKGSFSTLEIQRTEQGDSAMYLCASSEEDGTSGEYEQYFGPGTRLTVT.

This clone was detected a few times. The chain has TRBV29-1 and TRBJ1-2; 10 nucleotides align to TRBD1. The length of the CDR3 is 16 residues. The V gene end was trimmed by 3 bases and the J gene end by 8 bases; junction bases not matched to a gene: 15. Germline V lookup: CDR1 SQVTM, CDR2 ANQGSEA. The CDR3 nucleotides read TGCAGCGTTGATACGTTAGGGGGACAGGGGTTTCAAGGCTACACCTTC. Protein product: CSVDTLGGQGFQGYTF. The variable domain in full, with the rest retrieved from reference TRBV29-1 and TRBJ1-2, is SAVISQKPSRDICQRGTSLTIQCQVDSQVTMMFWYRQQPGQSLTLIATANQGSEATYESGFVIDKFPISRPNLTFSTLTVSNMSPEDSSIYLCSVDTLGGQGFQGYTFGSGTRLTVV.

This clone has a single count. The chain uses TRBV7-8 and TRBJ1-5; the D is unclear. The CDR3 is 14 residues long. Trimming took 5 bases from V and 5 from J, leaving 13 bases between them. Germline CDR1 is SGHVS and CDR2 is FQNEAQ. The CDR3 nucleotides read TGTGCCAGCAGCCTAAGGAGGTCCGATCAGCCCCAGCATTTT. This gives the protein CASSLRRSDQPQHF.

The chain recombines TRBV7-9 with TRBJ1-3; D might be TRBD1 (5 bases). There are 16 residues in the CDR3. Between the trimmed V and J ends, which lost 9 bases and 2 bases, there was a span of 20 bases. Per germline, CDR1 SEHNR and CDR2 FQNEAQ (reference sequence). In nucleotides, the CDR3 is TGTGCCAGTACCACACGGGGGGACCCGACTGGAAACACCATATATTTT. Protein sequence: CASTTRGDPTGNTIYF. The full variable domain, its missing parts supplied by reference TRBV7-9 and TRBJ1-3, is DTGVSQNPRHKITKRGQNVTFRCDPISEHNRLYWYRQTLGQGPEFLTYFQNEAQLEKSRLLSDRFSAERPKGSFSTLEIQRTEQGDSAMYLCASTTRGDPTGNTIYFGEGSWLTVV.

CDR3 nucleotide sequence: TGTGCCAGCAGTTTCCGGACAGGGGGCTTCGAAGGCTACACCTTC. Residues: CASSFRTGGFEGYTF. The V and J genes are TRBV27 and TRBJ1-2; TRBD1 aligns across 11 bases. The ends lost 3 bases at V and 8 bases at J; junction bases unmatched: 8. The V gene's germline CDR1 is MNHEY and CDR2 SMNVEV (reference sequence). This CDR3 comprises 15 residues.

The chain links TRBV7-9 to TRBJ2-5; TRBD1 aligns across 7 bases. The CDR3 loop spans 14 amino acids. Germline CDR1 and CDR2: SEHNR and FQNEAQ (reference sequence). Germline trimming cut 1 base from V and 5 bases from J; bases unmatched to any gene: 4. The CDR3 loop is CASSLGQGWETQYF. DNA of the CDR3: TGTGCCAGCAGCTTAGGACAGGGCTGGGAGACCCAGTACTTC. Variable domain in full (rest from reference TRBV7-9 and TRBJ2-5): DTGVSQNPRHKITKRGQNVTFRCDPISEHNRLYWYRQTLGQGPEFLTYFQNEAQLEKSRLLSDRFSAERPKGSFSTLEIQRTEQGDSAMYLCASSLGQGWETQYFGPGTRLLVL.

This clone was seen only a few times. The chain carries TRBV28 and TRBJ2-7; D gene unclear. The CDR3 length is 12 residues. The V gene's germline CDR1 is MDHEN and CDR2 SYDVKM. V was shortened by 6 bases and J by 6 bases, with 12 bases between the two germline ends. This CDR3 reads CASSPSIFEQYF. The CDR3 coding sequence is TGTGCCAGCAGCCCCTCTATATTCGAGCAGTACTTC.

The chain uses TRBV30 and TRBJ1-5; possibly TRBD1 for D (5 bases). The length of the CDR3 is 16 residues. The V and J ends lost 7 bases and 5 bases respectively, with 24 bases between them. CDR1 is GTSNPN and CDR2 is SVGIG in the germline V gene (reference sequence). CDR3 in amino acids: CASSTGKLTRYQPQHF. CDR3 DNA sequence: TGTGCCTCGTCAACAGGAAAGTTAACGCGTTATCAGCCCCAGCATTTT.

V is TRBV28 and J is TRBJ2-5, with D possibly being TRBD1 (5 bases). The V end was cut by 9 bases, the J end by 5 bases, with 19 bases between. CDR1 and CDR2 from the germline V gene are MDHEN and SYDVKM. CDR3 size: 14 residues. CDR3 loop: CASISDKVGETQYF. The CDR3, as DNA: TGTGCCAGTATCTCGGACAAGGTGGGGGAGACCCAGTACTTC.

The V and J genes are TRBV13 and TRBJ2-5; 13 bases are a match to TRBD2. V lost 3 bases and J lost 1; bases outside the gene matches: 5. CDR1 is PRHDT, CDR2 FYEKMQ, per germline (reference sequence). CDR3 length equals 17 residues. The CDR3 DNA sequence: TGTGCCAGCAGCTTTAGGACTAGCGGGAGAACCCAAGAGACCCAGTACTTC. Translating gives CASSFRTSGRTQETQYF.

This clone is a singleton in its sample. J is TRBJ1-2 and V is TRBV18; TRBD1 agrees at 9 bases. Germline V CDR1 and CDR2: KGHSH, LQKENI. This CDR3 is 16 amino acids long. The V segment lost 2 bases and the J segment 4 bases; nucleotides outside the gene matches: 8. The CDR3 spells CASSPMDRGPGYGYTF. DNA for the CDR3: TGTGCCAGCTCACCAATGGACAGGGGTCCGGGCTATGGCTACACCTTC. Based on the CDR3 plus reference TRBV18 and TRBJ1-2, the full variable domain is NAGVMQNPRHLVRRRGQEARLRCSPMKGHSHVYWYRQLPEEGLKFMVYLQKENIIDESGMPKERFSAEFPKEGPSILRIQQVVRGDSAAYFCASSPMDRGPGYGYTFGSGTRLTVV.

This clone was observed a single time. The V and J genes are TRBV18 and TRBJ2-3, with 10 bases fitting TRBD1. V lost 4 bases and J lost 3; bases outside the gene matches: 7. This CDR3 is built from 16 residues. Germline assignment: CDR1 KGHSH and CDR2 LQKENI. The CDR3 DNA follows: TGTGCCAGCTCACTTAACCCGGGACAGGGGACAGATACGCAGTATTTT. Translating gives CASSLNPGQGTDTQYF. The full variable domain, completed using reference TRBV18 and TRBJ2-3, is NAGVMQNPRHLVRRRGQEARLRCSPMKGHSHVYWYRQLPEEGLKFMVYLQKENIIDESGMPKERFSAEFPKEGPSILRIQQVVRGDSAAYFCASSLNPGQGTDTQYFGPGTRLTVL.

The rearrangement uses TRBV11-2 and TRBJ1-2; no definite D call. CDR3 size: 13 residues. Deletions cut 1 base from V and 4 bases from J, with 7 bases between. The germline V gene has CDR1 SGHAT and CDR2 FQNNGV. The CDR3 here is CASSLGPFYGYTF. The CDR3 region has the DNA TGTGCCAGCAGCTTAGGTCCATTCTATGGCTACACCTTC.

The chain has TRBV6-5 and TRBJ1-2; no definite D call. Germline loops: CDR1 MNHEY, CDR2 SVGAGI. This CDR3 has 11 amino acids. V lost 11 bases and J 8 bases, leaving 15 bases between the germline ends. CDR3 region: CAGVRYRGYTF. Here the CDR3 DNA reads TGTGCCGGAGTAAGGTACCGGGGCTACACCTTC.

This clone was observed once. The chain couples TRBV11-2 to TRBJ2-5; tentatively, D is TRBD2 (5 bases). The germline V gene encodes CDR1 SGHAT and CDR2 FQNNGV. V was shortened by 1 base and J by 5 bases, with 14 bases between the two germline ends. The CDR3 totals 15 residues. CDR3 bases: TGTGCCAGCAGCTTAGTTTTTGGGAGCGCGGAGACCCAGTACTTC. Protein sequence: CASSLVFGSAETQYF. Variable domain in full (rest from reference TRBV11-2 and TRBJ2-5): EAGVAQSPRYKIIEKRQSVAFWCNPISGHATLYWYQQILGQGPKLLIQFQNNGVVDDSQLPKDRFSAERLKGVDSTLKIQPAKLEDSAVYLCASSLVFGSAETQYFGPGTRLLVL.

This clone was recorded only once. J is TRBJ2-2 and V is TRBV9, with 10 bases lining up with TRBD2. The ends lost 0 bases at V and 0 bases at J; junction bases unmatched: 5. Germline V gene data show CDR1 as SGDLS and CDR2 as YYNGEE. The CDR3 totals 18 residues. Written as DNA, the CDR3 is TGTGCCAGCAGCGTAGGTGGTAGCGGGAGGCCGAACACCGGGGAGCTGTTTTTT. Amino acids: CASSVGGSGRPNTGELFF.

The table lists this clone with a count of one. The J gene is TRBJ1-2, the V gene TRBV4-2, with D perhaps matching TRBD1 (5 bases). V lost 7 bases and J lost 2, with 8 bases in between. Germline CDR1 reads LGHNA; CDR2 reads YNFKEQ. This CDR3 is built from 12 residues. In nucleotides, the CDR3 is TGTGCCAGCACCCGGGGGAACTATGGCTACACCTTC. Protein sequence: CASTRGNYGYTF.

The chain joins TRBV25-1 to TRBJ2-7, with unresolved D. The CDR3 totals 12 residues. Germline CDR1 and CDR2: MGHDK and SYGVNS. V lost 4 bases to trimming and J lost 3 bases, with 7 bases between them. The CDR3 here is CASSANDYEQYF. In nucleotides, the CDR3 is TGTGCCAGCAGTGCTAACGACTACGAGCAGTACTTC.